The 18 T cell receptor beta chains listed next were all sequenced from one sample in a study of blood T cells in healthy people across ages. A sample-barcoded 5' primer and a J-beta primer mix were used in a second PCR of roughly 7 to 12 cycles. One entry per CDR3 protein, called by TCRdb with MiXCR from the 5' RACE reads. Among 700,000 or so distinct CDR3 sequences listed, about 24% were seen once. The sample consisted of blood. The receptors stem from a man in his 70s in good health.

Remarks on this clonotype: The junction and the germline gene differ at one end; a read error may be behind it. V is TRBV7-9 and J is TRBJ2-3; D unresolved. Germline assignment: CDR1 SEHNR and CDR2 FQNEAQ (reference sequence). The CDR3 length is 12 residues. The CDR3 nucleotides are TGTGCCAGCAGCGAATCCCCAGAGACGCAGTATTTT. The encoded protein is CASSESPETQYF. Supplemented by reference TRBV7-9 and TRBJ2-3, the full variable domain reads DTGVSQNPRHKITKRGQNVTFRCDPISEHNRLYWYRQTLGQGPEFLTYFQNEAQLEKSRLLSDRFSAERPKGSFSTLEIQRTEQGDSAMYLCASSESPETQYFGPGTRLTVL.

Comment on this clonotype: The missing conserved phenylalanine or tryptophan at the end of this CDR3 makes a read error likely. No DNA is shown, since the ends of the CDR3 on it are uncertain; the CDR3 is the one TCRdb lists. The CDR3 protein is CSVFSAVNYGYAL. This chain uses TRBV29-1 with TRBJ1-2. The CDR3 is 13 amino acids long, termini counted. Germline V gene data show CDR1 as SQVTM and CDR2 as ANQGSEA.

This clonotype was seen a few times. The J gene is TRBJ2-7, the V gene TRBV28; 8 nucleotides match TRBD2. There are 14 residues in the CDR3. CDR1 and CDR2 (germline): MDHEN, SYDVKM. Germline trimming cut 6 bases from V and 6 bases from J; bases unmatched to any gene: 10. The CDR3 DNA is TGTGCCAGCAGCCCCTTGAGGCGGGGGGCCGAGCAGTACTTC. Amino acid sequence: CASSPLRRGAEQYF.

Concerning this clonotype: At one boundary the junction diverges from the germline segment, which might be a read error. This chain uses TRBV6-2 or TRBV6-3 with TRBJ2-7; D unclear. The J call is uncertain, as TRBJ2-1 better fits the DNA end. Germline loops: CDR1 MNHEY, CDR2 SVGEGT. The CDR3 runs to 13 residues. CDR3 sequence: CGSSYRAWDEQFF. CDR3 coding DNA: TGTGGCAGCAGTTATCGAGCGTGGGATGAGCAGTTCTTC.

The chain couples TRBV21-1 to TRBJ1-4; TRBD1 is the table's D call and was not checked against the DNA. TRBV21-1 is noted as a pseudogene. The CDR3 totals 16 residues. Here the CDR3 reads CASSPRIVVGGEKLFF. The CDR3 DNA is TGTGCCAGCAGCCCCCGGATTGTGGTCGGCGGGGAAAAACTGTTTTTT.

This clonotype has just a few counts. This chain uses TRBV27 with TRBJ1-6; 9 nucleotides agree with TRBD1. Germline V gene data show CDR1 as MNHEY and CDR2 as SMNVEV (reference sequence). The CDR3 is 15 amino acids. Losses at the gene ends were 4 bases for V and 9 bases for J; bases not matched to a gene: 7. CDR3 amino acids: CASSSGQGDRSPLHF. The DNA for the CDR3 is TGTGCCAGCAGTTCGGGACAGGGTGATCGTTCACCCCTCCACTTT.

This clonotype has just a few counts. The gene calls are TRBV12-3 or TRBV12-4 and TRBJ2-3; D remains unclear. Trimming stripped 6 bases from V and 0 bases from J, with 13 bases between. This CDR3 contains 15 residues. This CDR3 is CASSFLDSSTDTQYF. CDR3 nucleotide sequence: TGTGCCAGCAGCTTTCTGGATTCGAGCACAGATACGCAGTATTTT.

This chain connects TRBV6-5 to TRBJ1-5; D perhaps matches TRBD1 (6 bases). The CDR3 extends over 15 amino acids. In germline, CDR1 is MNHEY, CDR2 SVGAGI. Trimming left V 6 bases short and J 0 bases short, with 12 bases between. CDR3 in amino acids: CASRLDSYSNQPQHF. CDR3 DNA sequence: TGTGCCAGCAGGTTGGACAGCTATAGCAATCAGCCCCAGCATTTT.

The genes are TRBV2 and TRBJ1-5; D not certain. This CDR3 has 15 residues. V shed 1 base and J shed 0 bases, with 7 bases lying between them. In germline, CDR1 is SNHLY, CDR2 FYNNEI. CDR3 sequence reads: CASSEEGTSNQPQHF. The CDR3 nucleotides read TGTGCCAGCAGTGAAGAGGGAACTAGCAATCAGCCCCAGCATTTT.

This clonotype was found many times. The V and J genes are TRBV28 and TRBJ2-7, with 11 bases matching TRBD1. The V and J ends lost 5 bases and 6 bases, in that order; junction bases with no gene match: 6. CDR1 MDHEN and CDR2 SYDVKM come from the germline V gene. The CDR3 runs to 14 residues. This CDR3 reads CASSPGTGGREQYF. The CDR3 DNA reads TGTGCCAGCAGTCCCGGGACAGGGGGGCGCGAGCAGTACTTC.

This clonotype was observed a handful of times. This chain uses TRBV28 with TRBJ2-1, with D hard to call. The CDR3 totals 15 residues. Germline lookup yields CDR1 MDHEN and CDR2 SYDVKM. V was trimmed by 2 bases and J by 6 bases, leaving 14 bases between them. As DNA, the CDR3 is TGTGCCAGCAGTTTACGAGGACCACTCGCCAATGAGCAGTTCTTC. Translated, it gives CASSLRGPLANEQFF.

The chain carries TRBV20-1 and TRBJ2-1; 9 nucleotides align to TRBD1. The closer fit of TRBJ2-5 to the DNA end suggests the J call may be wrong. Germline-derived CDR1 and CDR2 are DFQATT and SNEGSKA (reference sequence). This CDR3 is 13 amino acids long. The CDR3, as DNA: TGCAGTGCTATAGGGACAGGGCTAAAGACCCAGTACTTC. The encoded protein is CSAIGTGLKTQYF.

V and J are TRBV6-2 or TRBV6-3 and TRBJ1-2, with TRBD1 matching over 7 bases. The V segment lost 8 bases and the J segment 7 bases; nucleotides outside the gene matches: 13. This CDR3 region has 14 residues. Germline CDR1 reads MNHEY; CDR2 reads SVGEGT. As DNA, the CDR3 is TGTGCCAGCGGAACCGGGACAGCAGCCTGTGGCTACACCTTC. Encoded protein: CASGTGTAACGYTF.

The rearrangement links TRBV6-1 to TRBJ2-7; 9 nucleotides line up with TRBD1. Germline V lookup: CDR1 MNHNS, CDR2 SASEGT. The CDR3 extends over 15 amino acids. Trimming removed 7 bases from V and 5 bases from J; junction bases left unmatched: 12. CDR3 DNA: TGTGCCAGCACTCGGAGGGCGGGACAGGGCCACGAGCAGTACGTC. Translated, it gives CASTRRAGQGHEQYV.

This clonotype was observed a handful of times. The chain employs TRBV20-1 and TRBJ2-5; a weak D match, TRBD1 (5 bases). This CDR3 spans 15 amino acids. Germline V gene data show CDR1 as DFQATT and CDR2 as SNEGSKA (reference sequence). V lost 0 bases and J lost 1, with 12 bases in between. The CDR3 DNA follows: TGCAGTGCTAGAGATGGATCCGACAGCCAAGAGACCCAGTACTTC. Amino acids: CSARDGSDSQETQYF.

This clonotype appeared many times. V gene TRBV12-3 or TRBV12-4 combines with J gene TRBJ1-4; TRBD1 agrees at 10 bases. CDR3 size: 15 residues. V was pared by 6 bases and J by 7 bases, with 8 bases of the junction left unmatched. The CDR3 DNA follows: TGTGCCAGCAGCCCCCGGACAGGGGGAGGTGAAAAACTGTTTTTT. Residues: CASSPRTGGGEKLFF.

In the case of this clonotype: A much larger clone sits a single nucleotide away, making a read error possible. This chain links TRBV20-1 with TRBJ1-5; no firm D call. The germline V gene encodes CDR1 DFQATT and CDR2 SNEGSKA (reference sequence). The CDR3 length is 13 residues. Trimming took 6 bases from V and 7 from J, leaving 16 bases between them. The CDR3 spells CSAGGKDKQPQHF. CDR3 DNA sequence: TGCAGTGCGGGAGGGAAAGACAAACAGCCCCAGCATTTT.

The chain employs TRBV10-1 and TRBJ2-3; 10 bases map to TRBD1. This CDR3 comprises 14 residues. The germline V gene has CDR1 WNHNN and CDR2 SYGVQD (reference sequence). V was pared by 8 bases and J by 1 base, with 3 bases of the junction left unmatched. CDR3 in amino acids: CASGDRGRTDTQYF. In DNA, the CDR3 is TGCGCCAGCGGAGACAGGGGGCGCACAGATACGCAGTATTTT.